This passage covers 15 T cell receptor beta chains from one sample sequenced in a study of cytomegalovirus exposure and HLA in healthy donors. 13 Jbeta primers and 60 Vbeta primers were used for the PCR. Profiled with immunoSEQ multiplex PCR; TCRdb holds only in-frame clones, not every one. The sample carries some 42,000 clones, about 50% recorded once. The sequencing input was PBMCs. The receptors shown here come from a human donor in good health.

This clone appeared once. CDR3 region: CASSWGGRYGYTF. The CDR3 coding sequence is TGTGCCAGCAGTTGGGGAGGTCGCTATGGCTACACCTTC. The chain has TRBV6-1 and TRBJ1-2; D is ambiguous. CDR3 length: 13 amino acids. V lost 5 bases and J lost 4, with 11 bases in between. The germline CDR1 and CDR2 sequences are MNHNS and SASEGT.

This clone came up a few times. The J gene is TRBJ1-4, the V gene TRBV15; D perhaps matches TRBD1 (6 bases). CDR3 length: 18 residues. Germline CDR1 reads LNHNV; CDR2 reads YYDKDF (reference sequence). Trimming stripped 3 bases from V and 6 bases from J, with 23 bases between. CDR3 sequence reads: CATSSRAPLQGLDEKLFF. For the CDR3, the DNA is TGTGCCACCAGCAGTAGAGCCCCTCTACAGGGCCTCGATGAAAAACTGTTTTTT.

This chain uses TRBV6-8 with TRBJ1-2; 7 positions agree with TRBD1. CDR1 and CDR2 from the germline V gene are MNHGY and SAAAGT. The CDR3 has 12 amino acids. This CDR3 reads CAQQGTIGGYTF. In nucleotides, the CDR3 is TGTGCTCAACAGGGGACCATAGGAGGCTACACCTTC.

The gene calls are TRBV21-1 and TRBJ1-5; TRBD1, the table's D call, was not compared with the DNA. TRBV21-1 is an annotated pseudogene. The CDR3 length is 19 residues. CDR3 amino acids: CASSNFYSQGSGNNQPQHF. CDR3 nucleotide sequence: TGTGCCAGCAGCAATTTCTACTCCCAGGGCTCGGGCAACAATCAGCCCCAGCATTTT.

The rearrangement joins TRBV10-3 to TRBJ2-1, with 16 bases aligning to TRBD2. The germline gives CDR1 ENHRY, CDR2 SYGVKD. V was pared by 6 bases and J by 7 bases, with 12 bases of the junction left unmatched. CDR3 length: 18 amino acids. The CDR3 loop reads CAISPGTSGGAFDNEQFF. The CDR3 DNA sequence: TGTGCCATCAGCCCCGGGACTAGCGGGGGGGCTTTCGATAATGAGCAGTTCTTC.

Of note for this clone: Other nucleotide sequences in the sample specify the same CDR3. The chain employs TRBV4-3 and TRBJ1-5; 7 nucleotides line up with TRBD1. Germline V gene sequence: CDR1 LGHNA, CDR2 YSLEER. This CDR3 region has 14 residues. Trimming cost V 0 bases and J 5 bases; bases outside gene matches: 1. The CDR3 DNA follows: TGCGCCAGCAGCCAAGACAGGGGGTATCAGCCCCAGCATTTT. It translates to CASSQDRGYQPQHF.

This clone was seen more than once but under ten times. J is TRBJ1-2 and V is TRBV28, with TRBD1 as a possible D gene (6 bases). V was pared by 8 bases and J by 7 bases, with 14 bases between. This CDR3 spans 12 amino acids. Germline loops: CDR1 MDHEN, CDR2 SYDVKM. The CDR3 region has the DNA TGTGCCAGCCTCCCAGGGGAGGGTGGCTACACCTTC. As protein: CASLPGEGGYTF.

The V call is TRBV7-8, the J call TRBJ2-5, with 9 bases fitting TRBD1. The end of the DNA is better explained by TRBJ2-7, so the J call may be wrong. Germline V gives CDR1 SGHVS, CDR2 FQNEAQ. The CDR3 runs 17 residues. CDR3 bases: TGTGCCAGCAGCTCCGGACAGGGGAACGTGCTGGGCTACGAGCAGTACTTC. Translated: CASSSGQGNVLGYEQYF.

This chain links TRBV9 with TRBJ2-5, with a weak D call TRBD2 (6 bases). The CDR3 totals 16 residues. V lost 0 bases to trimming and J lost 4 bases, with 16 bases between them. Per the germline V gene, CDR1 is SGDLS and CDR2 is YYNGEE. CDR3 protein: CASSVGSIGGGETQYF. The CDR3 DNA follows: TGTGCCAGCAGCGTAGGGAGTATCGGGGGAGGAGAGACCCAGTACTTC.

For this clone: One junction end does not reproduce the germline sequence, and a read error may be involved. The chain links TRBV5-1 to TRBJ1-2; 9 bases agree with TRBD1. Germline V lookup: CDR1 SGHRS, CDR2 YFSETQ. The CDR3 runs to 13 residues. CDR3 in amino acids: CASSLDRGYGYTF. The DNA for the CDR3 is TGCGCCAGCAGTTTGGACAGGGGCTATGGCTACACCTTC.

V is TRBV5-4 and J is TRBJ1-1; D gene unclear. V lost 1 base and J 2 bases, leaving 9 bases between the germline ends. The germline V gene has CDR1 SGHNT and CDR2 YYREEE (reference sequence). The length of the CDR3 is 14 residues. The CDR3 loop reads CASSLLGGNTEAFF. CDR3 in DNA: TGTGCCAGCAGCTTGTTAGGCGGCAACACTGAAGCTTTCTTT.

This chain connects TRBV18 to TRBJ2-2; possible D gene TRBD1, 5 bases. The V end lost 2 bases, the J end lost 0 bases, and 10 bases lay between the germline ends. The CDR3 is 16 amino acids. Germline CDR1 and CDR2: KGHSH and LQKENI. The CDR3 DNA sequence: TGTGCCAGCTCACCATCCCGGACAACGAACACCGGGGAGCTGTTTTTT. Amino acids: CASSPSRTTNTGELFF. The entire variable domain, with the rest obtained from reference TRBV18 and TRBJ2-2, is as follows: NAGVMQNPRHLVRRRGQEARLRCSPMKGHSHVYWYRQLPEEGLKFMVYLQKENIIDESGMPKERFSAEFPKEGPSILRIQQVVRGDSAAYFCASSPSRTTNTGELFFGEGSRLTVL.

V gene TRBV5-1 combines with J gene TRBJ2-7, with 7 bases matching TRBD1. This CDR3 has 15 amino acids. CDR1 and CDR2 from the germline V gene are SGHRS and YFSETQ. The V segment lost 0 bases and the J segment 2 bases; nucleotides outside the gene matches: 5. For the CDR3, the DNA is TGCGCCAGCAGCTTGGGACAGGGCTCCGCCTACGAGCAGTACTTC. Its translation: CASSLGQGSAYEQYF.

This clone has more than one count but fewer than ten. This chain uses TRBV27 with TRBJ1-5; TRBD1 matches at 8 bases. The CDR3 contains 15 residues. Germline CDR1 reads MNHEY; CDR2 reads SMNVEV (reference sequence). Germline trimming cut 3 bases from V and 6 bases from J; bases unmatched to any gene: 7. The CDR3 coding sequence is TGTGCCAGCAGTTTCCTCGCACAGGGGGGTCAGCCCCAGCATTTT. Translated: CASSFLAQGGQPQHF.

The rearrangement joins TRBV18 to TRBJ1-1, with no clear D. The CDR3 is 11 amino acids. Germline values: CDR1 KGHSH, CDR2 LQKENI. V lost 3 bases and J lost 4, with 3 bases in between. The CDR3 DNA reads TGTGCCAGCTCACCGGCCACTGAAGCTTTCTTT. Translation gives CASSPATEAFF.